The rows below give T cell receptor beta chains drawn from one sample of a study of molecular identifiers for immune sequencing clone quantification. Each CDR3 protein gets one entry after TCRdb re-called the PCR reads with MiXCR. The table has a few hundred thousand distinct CDR3 sequences, 24% seen once. Specimen: naive CD8+ T cells from blood, with Jurkat cell RNA spiked in. The receptors derive from a human donor in good health. Some libraries in this study had Jurkat cell RNA spiked in. CDR3s include the opening cysteine and the closing phenylalanine or tryptophan.

J gene | V gene | CDR3 protein
TRBJ1-1 | TRBV18 | CASSPGQGNWDTEVFF
TRBJ1-5 | TRBV19 | CASSWGGQPQHF
TRBJ2-3 | TRBV12-3/TRBV12-4 | CASGPGTGVPDTQYF
TRBJ2-2 | TRBV18 | CASSPRDMGTGELFF
TRBJ2-5 | TRBV20-1 | CSARRETQYF
TRBJ1-1 | TRBV21-1 | CASSKGPRVEALF
TRBJ1-1 | TRBV20-1 | CSATSTLEAFF
TRBJ1-1 | TRBV5-5 | CASSFWHENTEAFF
TRBJ1-5 | TRBV12-3/TRBV12-4 | CASSFGGQGRQPQHF
TRBJ2-5 | TRBV28 | CASSTGATHYF
TRBJ1-6 | TRBV7-9 | CASSLEGTRGGDSPLHF
TRBJ2-3 | TRBV4-1 | CASSQVWGRGGDTQYF
TRBJ1-1 | TRBV12-3/TRBV12-4 | CASTGGGEAQAFF
TRBJ2-5 | TRBV5-6 | CASSPGLVGETQYF
TRBJ2-3 | TRBV12-3/TRBV12-4 | CASGLGGGADTQYF
TRBJ2-1 | TRBV6-5 | CASSYGHRVNEQFF
TRBJ2-7 | TRBV14 | CASSQLAENYEQYF
TRBJ2-1 | TRBV30 | CAWSVGLALEQFF
TRBJ2-7 | TRBV4-3 | CASSHGTGAYEQYF
TRBJ2-3 | TRBV29-1 | CSVVLAGDGVDTQYF
TRBJ2-3 | TRBV2 | CASSELVSSTDTQYF
TRBJ1-5 | TRBV3-1 | CASSQDIEGNPFKLPQHF
TRBJ1-1 | TRBV11-2 | CASRRVGQNTEAFF
TRBJ2-5 | TRBV6-5 | CASSYSSQETQYF
TRBJ1-1 | TRBV7-9 | CASSPPGAAEAFF
TRBJ2-1 | TRBV29-1 | CSVDVAGDGERFF
TRBJ2-5 | TRBV9 | CASSVDEGTETQYF
TRBJ2-3 | TRBV19 | CASSITSATDTPYF
TRBJ1-2 | TRBV19 | CASKKTPTDYGYTF
TRBJ2-1 | TRBV24-1 | CATNTGGGEQFF
TRBJ1-5 | TRBV6-2/TRBV6-3 | CASREGIFSNQPQHF
TRBJ2-2 | TRBV29-1 | CSAGDSTRANTGALFF
TRBJ2-3 | TRBV30 | CAWSGARSTQYF
TRBJ2-4 | TRBV14 | CASSQGRLAKNIQYF
TRBJ2-7 | TRBV19 | CASSIGGRTYEQYF
TRBJ2-3 | TRBV11-3 | CASSPRTSGRMVAQYF
TRBJ1-1 | TRBV29-1 | CSVTGLEAFF
TRBJ2-1 | TRBV5-6 | CASSPGTEDNEQFF
TRBJ2-2 | TRBV13 | CASSPERASTGELFF
TRBJ2-5 | TRBV13 | CASSHLGSGGREETQYF
TRBJ1-1 | TRBV12-3/TRBV12-4 | CASSIQGGGSEAFF
TRBJ2-2 | TRBV20-1 | CSARVWGQGTGELFF
TRBJ1-1 | TRBV27 | CASSFQGTGGPTEAFF